This T cell receptor beta chain was documented in a study of PD-1 blockade in mismatch repair-deficient tumors. Across the whole study: Enrolled about 2012-2016, patients had progressing, pretreated mismatch repair-deficient cancers of 12 to 13 types.

Note on this clone: Its antigen remains unknown.

PCR or immunohistochemistry showed mismatch repair deficiency in every enrolled patient. V was cut by 2 bases and J by 6 bases, with 11 bases left in between. Germline-derived CDR1 and CDR2 are SNHLY and FYNNEI. The length of the CDR3 is 13 residues. Profiling relied on immunoSEQ multiplex PCR, and the TCRdb table lists in-frame clones only, not all of them. The data contain just over 25,000 clones, approximately 84% of them seen just once; the ten biggest clones take up 2.5% to 3%. Points from the study as a whole: Rapid post-treatment expansion, then contraction, generally preceding radiologic response, marked tumor-resident clones.

V is TRBV2 and J is TRBJ2-7, with D perhaps TRBD1 (6 bases). The sample here was PBMCs, taken before pembrolizumab treatment. This TCR derives from an adult with mismatch repair-deficient cancer. This CDR3 is CASSETGFGEQYF. In DNA, the CDR3 is TGTGCCAGCAGTGAAACAGGGTTCGGCGAGCAGTACTTC.